The 27 T cell receptor beta chains in this list originate from one sample, sequenced in a study of Tregs in tolerant kidney transplant recipients. Method: immunoSEQ multiplex PCR; TCRdb's copy keeps in-frame clones and lacks some. The repertoire table contains 50,000 or so clones. The sample in question was CD4+ T cells from blood, obtained before the transplant. These receptors all come from a human donor who received a combined kidney and bone marrow transplant.

As for this clone: The CDR3 is cut off 3 residues early in the read; its end comes from the germline J gene. The rearrangement links TRBV2 to TRBJ1-2; a weak D match, TRBD1 (6 bases). V was clipped by 4 bases and J by 2 bases, with 8 bases between them. Germline-derived CDR1 and CDR2 are SNHLY and FYNNEI. The CDR3 length is 13 residues. The CDR3 DNA, read in part, is TGTGCCAGCAGTGCAGGGGCCAACTATGGC. Its translation: CASSAGANYG. The CDR3, in full, reads CASSAGANYGYTF. Combining the CDR3 with reference TRBV2 and TRBJ1-2 gives the whole variable domain EPEVTQTPSHQVTQMGQEVILRCVPISNHLYFYWYRQILGQKVEFLVSFYNNEISEKSEIFDDQFSVERPDGSNFTLKIRSTKLEDSAMYFCASSAGANYGYTFGSGTRLTVV.

Turning to this clone: The read gets to within 3 residues of the CDR3 end, and the germline J gene fills in the rest. V and J are TRBV19 and TRBJ2-5, with a possible D match to TRBD2 (6 bases). Trimming stripped 5 bases from V and 2 bases from J, with 12 bases between. Germline lookup yields CDR1 LNHDA and CDR2 SQIVND (reference sequence). This CDR3 spans 14 amino acids. The covered CDR3 bases are TGTGCCAGTAGTCCGTGGGGGGATCAAGAGACC. It yields the protein CASSPWGDQET. The complete CDR3 sequence is CASSPWGDQETQYF.

With regard to this clone: A junction end diverges from the germline sequence, so it may reflect a read error. The missing CDR3 end, 3 residues past where the read stops, is filled in from the germline J gene. The chain recombines TRBV5-6 with TRBJ2-7; D gene ambiguous. CDR1 is SGHDT, CDR2 YYEEEE, per germline. This CDR3 has 12 residues. CDR3 DNA (partial): TGTGCCAGCAGTTTGGCAGATTACGAG. Residues: CASSLADYE. The full CDR3 protein reads CASSLADYEQYF.

Remarks on this clone: Read data end 3 residues before the CDR3 end; the end is taken from the germline J gene. The chain joins TRBV7-9 to TRBJ1-1; tentatively, D is TRBD1 (6 bases). From germline, CDR1 is SEHNR and CDR2 FQNEAQ (reference sequence). The CDR3 is 14 amino acids. V gave up 5 bases and J gave up 1 base, with 11 bases separating them. CDR3: CASSPGVPNTEAFF. The DNA read from the CDR3 is TGTGCCAGCAGCCCAGGGGTCCCGAACACTGAA.

Details on this clone: The CDR3 end falls 3 residues outside the read, so it is completed with the germline J gene. The chain carries TRBV19 and TRBJ2-7; 7 bases are a match to TRBD1. This CDR3 contains 15 residues. Germline loops: CDR1 LNHDA, CDR2 SQIVND (reference sequence). J was trimmed by 2 bases and V by 4 bases; bases with no gene match: 8. The CDR3 spells CASSTPGQTTYEQYF. CDR3 bases read: TGTGCCAGTAGTACTCCGGGACAGACCACCTACGAG. Together with reference TRBV19 and TRBJ2-7, the CDR3 gives the full variable domain: DGGITQSPKYLFRKEGQNVTLSCEQNLNHDAMYWYRQDPGQGLRLIYYSQIVNDFQKGDIAEGYSVSREKKESFPLTVTSAQKNPTAFYLCASSTPGQTTYEQYFGPGTRLTVT.

Comments on this clone: The read terminates 3 residues before the CDR3 end, so the remaining end is supplied by the germline J gene. The chain links TRBV15 to TRBJ1-3; tentative D call: TRBD1 (5 bases). V was trimmed by 3 bases and J by 6 bases, leaving 12 bases between them. This CDR3 spans 14 amino acids. The V gene's germline CDR1 is LNHNV and CDR2 YYDKDF (reference sequence). Partial CDR3 DNA: TGTGCCACCAGCAGGGACACGATGGAAAACACC. This sequence encodes CATSRDTMENT. The whole CDR3 sequence is CATSRDTMENTIYF.

Measured by frequency, this clone is medium-sized. From the germline J gene comes the end of the CDR3, since the read stops 3 residues before it. V gene TRBV4-2 combines with J gene TRBJ2-2, with 14 nucleotides matching TRBD2. CDR3 size: 20 residues. V was pared by 4 bases and J by 5 bases, with 15 bases of the junction left unmatched. The germline gives CDR1 LGHNA, CDR2 YNFKEQ. CDR3 bases read: TGTGCCAGCAGCCCGAAGGGACTAGCGGGAGATGCTCGGGGGACCGGGGAG. Its protein is CASSPKGLAGDARGTGE. The CDR3 in its entirety is CASSPKGLAGDARGTGELFF.

A note on this clone: Coverage ceases 3 residues before the CDR3 finishes, and the germline J gene fills in the end. This chain joins TRBV2 and TRBJ1-5; TRBD1 matches 7 bases. In germline, CDR1 is SNHLY, CDR2 FYNNEI. V shed 8 bases and J 0 bases; nucleotides not matched to a gene: 7. This CDR3 has 15 residues. Incomplete CDR3 DNA: TGTGCCAGCCTACGGGACAGAAATAGCAATCAGCCC. This sequence encodes CASLRDRNSNQP. From start to end, the CDR3 is CASLRDRNSNQPQHF.

Remarks on this clone: Sequencing ends 3 residues short of the CDR3 end; the germline J gene provides the rest. This rearrangement joins TRBV5-1 to TRBJ2-5; D is unresolved. The CDR3 has 13 amino acids. V lost 1 base and J 2 bases, leaving 6 bases between the germline ends. Germline V gene lookup returns CDR1 SGHRS and CDR2 YFSETQ. The covered CDR3 bases are TGCGCCAGCAGCTTGAGGCCGCAAGAGACC. Translating it yields CASSLRPQET. The full CDR3 sequence reads CASSLRPQETQYF.

A note on this clone: The sequenced fragment ends 3 residues before the CDR3 boundary, so the rest is inferred from the germline J gene. This rearrangement joins TRBV11-2 to TRBJ1-2; no firm D call. The CDR3 has 13 amino acids. V dropped 0 bases and J dropped 3 bases, with 5 bases sitting between them. In germline, CDR1 is SGHAT, CDR2 FQNNGV. The DNA read from the CDR3 is TGTGCCAGCAGCTTAGACCGGTACTATGGC. Translation: CASSLDRYYG. In full, the CDR3 reads CASSLDRYYGYTF.

CDR3 amino acids: CASTTDNTEAFF. The sequenced CDR3 bases are TGTGCCAGCACCACAGATAACACTGAA. The rearrangement uses TRBV2 and TRBJ1-1; D uncertain. The CDR3 end is not reached by the read, which stops 3 residues before it; the germline J gene fills it in. V lost 7 bases and J 2 bases, leaving 8 bases between the germline ends. Looked up from germline, CDR1 is SNHLY and CDR2 is FYNNEI. There are 12 residues in the CDR3.

In regard to this clone: With the read ending 3 residues before the CDR3 end, the germline J gene is used to fill in that end. The V call is TRBV19, the J call TRBJ2-7; 7 bases match TRBD2. The CDR3 extends over 14 amino acids. After removal of 3 bases from V and 6 bases from J, the junction contained 8 bases not matched to a gene. Germline V gene data show CDR1 as LNHDA and CDR2 as SQIVND (reference sequence). The CDR3 sequence: CASSMVSGGLEQYF. The sequenced CDR3 bases are TGTGCCAGTAGTATGGTTTCGGGGGGACTCGAG.

A note on this clone: The read is 3 residues too short to cover the CDR3 end, so that end is filled in from the germline J gene. The chain employs TRBV2 and TRBJ1-1; no clear D. From germline, CDR1 is SNHLY and CDR2 FYNNEI. Trimming took 10 bases from V and 4 from J, leaving 7 bases between them. The CDR3 has 10 amino acids. The sequenced part of the CDR3 DNA is TGTGCCACCTCCTTCACTGAA. Protein: CATSFTE. The full CDR3 protein reads CATSFTEAFF. The variable domain in full, completed from reference TRBV2 and TRBJ1-1, reads EPEVTQTPSHQVTQMGQEVILRCVPISNHLYFYWYRQILGQKVEFLVSFYNNEISEKSEIFDDQFSVERPDGSNFTLKIRSTKLEDSAMYFCATSFTEAFFGQGTRLTVV.

The covered CDR3 bases are TGTGCCAGTTCGGTCCGGGACAGCTACGAG. Translated: CASSVRDSYE. In full, the CDR3 reads CASSVRDSYEQYF. The V call is TRBV19, the J call TRBJ2-7; TRBD1 matches 7 bases. The DNA ends 3 residues before the CDR3 does, and the rest of the CDR3 is filled in from the germline J gene. The J segment lost 3 bases and the V segment lost 8 bases, leaving 7 bases of the junction unmatched. CDR1 is LNHDA and CDR2 is SQIVND in the germline V gene (reference sequence). The CDR3 covers 13 residues.

Worth noting for this clone: Read coverage stops 3 residues before the CDR3 terminus; the germline J gene supplies the remainder. The chain links TRBV19 to TRBJ2-1; the match to TRBD1 covers 8 bases. The CDR3 totals 17 residues. Germline values: CDR1 LNHDA, CDR2 SQIVND (reference sequence). V lost 6 bases, J lost 8 bases, and 18 bases stayed unmatched. CDR3 DNA, as far as it was read: TGTGCCAGTAGACCGGGACAGGCGGCGAGTGGTCCCGATGAG. Protein sequence: CASRPGQAASGPDE. In full, the CDR3 is CASRPGQAASGPDEQFF.

Turning to this clone: Read coverage stops 3 residues before the CDR3 terminus; the germline J gene supplies the remainder. The chain is built from TRBV2 and TRBJ1-2; D may be TRBD1 (5 bases). Germline lookup yields CDR1 SNHLY and CDR2 FYNNEI. The CDR3 length is 11 residues. CDR3 region: CASSVGQAYTF. CDR3 DNA, as far as it was read: TGTGCCAGCAGTGTAGGACAAGCC.

Turning to this clone: The CDR3 extends 3 residues past the end of the read, so its final part is completed from the germline J gene. This chain links TRBV11-2 with TRBJ2-3, with a tentative D call TRBD2 (5 bases). V was trimmed by 4 bases and J by 5 bases, leaving 16 bases between them. CDR3 size: 15 residues. The germline CDR1 and CDR2 sequences are SGHAT and FQNNGV. The sequenced CDR3 bases are TGTGCCAGCAGCTCCCGGGTCATTGGAGGAGATACG. Encoded protein: CASSSRVIGGDT. The entire CDR3 reads CASSSRVIGGDTQYF. Variable domain in full (rest from reference TRBV11-2 and TRBJ2-3): EAGVAQSPRYKIIEKRQSVAFWCNPISGHATLYWYQQILGQGPKLLIQFQNNGVVDDSQLPKDRFSAERLKGVDSTLKIQPAKLEDSAVYLCASSSRVIGGDTQYFGPGTRLTVL.

On this clone itself: With the read ending 3 residues before the CDR3 end, the germline J gene is used to fill in that end. This chain links TRBV20-1 with TRBJ2-2; D is unresolved. Looked up from germline, CDR1 is DFQATT and CDR2 is SNEGSKA (reference sequence). CDR3 length: 15 amino acids. The germline V and J ends were trimmed by 3 bases and 5 bases, with 16 bases remaining between them. The CDR3 spells CSASEASRRTGELFF. The DNA read from the CDR3 is TGCAGTGCTAGTGAGGCCAGCAGGCGTACCGGGGAG.

Concerning this clone: The CDR3 end falls 3 residues outside the read, so it is completed with the germline J gene. The V and J genes are TRBV18 and TRBJ1-2; maybe TRBD1 (6 bases). CDR1 KGHSH and CDR2 LQKENI come from the germline V gene. The CDR3 is 14 amino acids. The V gene lost 3 bases and the J gene lost 1 base, with 9 bases spanning the gap. The CDR3: CASSPYRDNYGYTF. Incomplete CDR3 DNA: TGTGCCAGCTCACCGTACAGGGATAACTATGGC.

About this clone: The CDR3 is cut off 3 residues early in the read; its end comes from the germline J gene. The chain couples TRBV30 to TRBJ1-6, with D unresolved. The CDR3 runs to 13 residues. V lost 0 bases to trimming and J lost 5 bases, with 5 bases between them. Per the germline V gene, CDR1 is GTSNPN and CDR2 is SVGIG (reference sequence). The part of the CDR3 DNA that was read is TGTGCCTGGAGTGTGGCCAATAATTCACCC. It encodes CAWSVANNSP. The whole CDR3 is CAWSVANNSPLHF.

Of note for this clone: The CDR3 end is not reached by the read, which stops 3 residues before it; the germline J gene fills it in. The V gene is TRBV5-1, the J gene TRBJ2-4; 9 positions agree with TRBD2. Germline CDR1 is SGHRS and CDR2 is YFSETQ. This CDR3 region has 16 residues. V lost 4 bases and J lost 4; bases outside the gene matches: 9. CDR3 residues: CASSPRGLAGKNIQYF. The DNA read from the CDR3 is TGCGCCAGCAGCCCAAGGGGTCTAGCGGGGAAAAACATT.

As concerns this clone: The missing CDR3 end, 3 residues past where the read stops, is filled in from the germline J gene. The chain recombines TRBV7-2 with TRBJ2-3; D is perhaps TRBD2 (6 bases). The germline CDR1 and CDR2 sequences are SGHTA and FQGNSA. Trimming took 0 bases from V and 0 from J, leaving 16 bases between them. CDR3 length: 18 amino acids. The DNA read from the CDR3 is TGTGCCAGCAGCTTAGCGCTAACTAGCTGGACTAGCACAGATACG. It yields the protein CASSLALTSWTSTDT. The whole CDR3 protein reads CASSLALTSWTSTDTQYF.

As concerns this clone: The CDR3 extends 3 residues past the end of the read, so its final part is completed from the germline J gene. The genes are TRBV5-1 and TRBJ1-2; D unclear. Per the germline V gene, CDR1 is SGHRS and CDR2 is YFSETQ. The CDR3 contains 12 residues. The CDR3 is CASSFGVAGYTF. Incomplete CDR3 DNA: TGCGCCAGCAGCTTCGGGGTGGCGGGC.

On this clone itself: The read falls 3 residues short of the CDR3 end, and the missing part is taken from the germline J gene. The chain is built from TRBV18 and TRBJ2-7, with D tentatively TRBD1 (7 bases). Trimming removed 3 bases from V and 3 bases from J, with 9 bases in between. Germline assignment: CDR1 KGHSH and CDR2 LQKENI. The CDR3 totals 13 residues. Here the CDR3 reads CASSPQGGYEQYF. The sequenced CDR3 bases are TGTGCCAGCTCACCCCAGGGGGGCTACGAG.

Concerning this clone itself: The read falls 3 residues short of the CDR3 end, and the missing part is taken from the germline J gene. The chain uses TRBV29-1 and TRBJ2-4, with a tentative D call TRBD2 (6 bases). The CDR3 consists of 13 residues. V lost 6 bases, J lost 0 bases, and 9 bases lay in between. Germline values: CDR1 SQVTM, CDR2 ANQGSEA. The part of the CDR3 DNA that was read is TGCAGCGTCCGGGGACTAGCCAAAAACATT. Translation: CSVRGLAKNI. The full CDR3 reads CSVRGLAKNIQYF. The entire variable domain, with the rest obtained from reference TRBV29-1 and TRBJ2-4, is as follows: SAVISQKPSRDICQRGTSLTIQCQVDSQVTMMFWYRQQPGQSLTLIATANQGSEATYESGFVIDKFPISRPNLTFSTLTVSNMSPEDSSIYLCSVRGLAKNIQYFGAGTRLSVL.

Details on this clone: From the germline J gene comes the end of the CDR3, since the read stops 3 residues before it. V is TRBV11-2 and J is TRBJ2-5, with TRBD2 matching over 8 bases. V gave up 2 bases and J gave up 7 bases; unmatched junction bases: 6. This CDR3 is built from 14 residues. Germline V CDR1 and CDR2: SGHAT, FQNNGV. Here the CDR3 reads CASSLSAGGVTQYF. CDR3 bases read: TGTGCCAGCAGCTTAAGCGCGGGAGGCGTGACC.

To note about this clone: The read finishes 3 residues shy of the CDR3 end, and the germline J gene is used to complete it. The V and J genes are TRBV18 and TRBJ2-1; 11 bases align to TRBD2. Germline V gene sequence: CDR1 KGHSH, CDR2 LQKENI. The CDR3 contains 16 residues. The V and J ends lost 3 bases and 5 bases, in that order; junction bases with no gene match: 6. The CDR3 protein is CASSPFIAGGDNEQFF. CDR3 DNA, as far as it was read: TGTGCCAGCTCACCCTTTATAGCGGGAGGGGACAATGAG.